This T cell receptor (beta chain) was sequenced in a study of cytomegalovirus exposure and HLA in healthy donors (dated by TCRdb to 2015 to 2018). For context, the study as a whole: An earlier analysis of roughly 500 of the donors reported around 280 Gb of sequence data and 95 million to 120 million unique TCR beta sequences obtained from around 180 million T cells. In a later genetic analysis, genome-wide SNP genotypes for about 65% of the 666 donors were used, and that subset was treated as a discovery cohort. All discovery cohort repertoires had been generated using a single sequencing platform. The study was designed to test whether signatures of past pathogen exposure could be identified by cataloging public T cell receptors. The number of donors typed differed by locus, with 629-630 for A, B, C, DRB1 and DQB1, roughly 550 for DQA1, 600 to 610 for DPA1, and some 440 for DPB1. Class I and class II HLA loci were covered by the typing at four-digit resolution. Roughly 290 gigabases of sequencing data and 91 million or so unique TCR sequences made up an early release that covered approximately 700 HLA-typed donors. The genetic ancestry cluster associated with self-reported Caucasian donors included over 80% of the roughly 410 genotyped donors. Alongside the repertoire data, information on donor age, sex, ethnicity and CMV serostatus was compiled. The study profiled the T cell repertoires of fewer than 850 subjects by immunosequencing and related them to cytomegalovirus serostatus. In addition to the first cohort of several hundred subjects, a separate validation cohort of 100 to 150 different subjects was used. A later analysis re-examined previously published TCR beta repertoires from more than 550 donors and added high-resolution HLA genotyping to investigate patterns of TCR occurrence. To predict cytomegalovirus infection status, the study combined high-throughput TCR immunosequencing, statistical association of individual TCRs with disease status, and machine learning. Because of strong linkage in the cohort, roughly five DR-DQ haplotypes were treated as single units for association and clustering. In the later analysis, no new phenotypic data were used to find candidate immune exposures; instead, reliance was placed on TCR beta sequences and their occurrence across donors. On average, roughly 250,000 unique TCR beta nucleotide sequences were sequenced per donor among 398 genotyped donors of the cohort, with roughly 18% of those sequences being non-productive. An earlier analysis of 587 of the donors applied high-throughput TCR beta sequencing to assess whether each TCR beta V gene segment acted as functional or pseudogenic.

In total, about 650 healthy bone marrow donors made up the cohort. At the time of sampling, every cohort member was nominally healthy, though immune exposures that went unrecorded were likely present. The donor was CMV seropositive and belonged to the group of some 290 seropositive cohort members. Each donor provided a peripheral blood sample, and peripheral blood mononuclear cells were used for TCR beta sequencing. Genomic DNA was extracted from the blood cell samples with the Qiagen DNeasy Blood Extraction Kit. Taken from cysteine to phenylalanine, the CDR3 has 15 residues. The retained sequence is limited to the CDR3, 45 bases, with the frame set at the first base. For CDR1 and CDR2, the germline V gene lists MNHNS and SASEGT. Relative to germline, V is 6 bases shorter and J is 8 bases shorter, with 19 bases between their ends. Overall study outcomes, separate from this receptor: In vitro tests confirmed that three of the cytomegalovirus-associated TCR beta chains recognize cytomegalovirus antigens. Some IMGT-functional V segments, including TRBV6-2 and TRBV6-3, could not be distinguished by the 87-base-pair reads and were therefore excluded. Because HLA typing was unavailable for some donors at each locus, only the typed subset was used in association tests. Most CMV-associated TCR beta chains appeared to be HLA-restricted in a later analysis, and the HLA associations seemed to be driven largely by CMV exposure. Over 15 rarely observed V segments, including chromosome 9 orphons, were excluded from the earlier analysis of just under 600 of the donors because counts were too low. At a false discovery rate of 0.05, a later analysis linked about 16,000 TCR beta sequences to specific HLA alleles. A further reported finding was that TCR beta sequences accurately predicted the HLA-A and HLA-B alleles for most subjects in the first cohort. An earlier analysis of approximately 500 of the donors showed that most TCR beta V segments appeared in productive rearrangements either about 90% or about 30% of the time, which broadly matched IMGT annotations. When HLA alleles, especially DR and DQ, strongly co-occurred, TCR associations were difficult to assign to individual alleles. The study gave a list of 150 to 200 TCR beta chains associated with cytomegalovirus. In this cohort, only TCR beta chains were sequenced, and detectable features were limited by the absence of alpha or paired-chain data. In a later analysis, several top co-occurrence clusters were reported to appear linked to parvovirus B19, influenza, CMV and Epstein-Barr virus. In a later analysis, TCR association rates were found to vary across HLA loci, with the most associated TCRs seen for DRB1 alleles and the fewest for HLA-C alleles. Linkage disequilibrium might explain the correlated functional status among segregating V segments, but an unknown experimental factor could not be excluded. A cluster of highly shared sequence variants was judged likely to represent a technical artifact of the sequencing pipeline. For the cohort, immune exposure information was limited to CMV serostatus. While some public TCRs were present in many individuals, most TCR sequences turned up only very rarely across donors. According to a later genetic analysis, donors in an Asian-associated ancestry cluster had fewer N-insertions in productive TCRs than the approximately 670-donor mean. The classifier was reported to diagnose cytomegalovirus status with high specificity and sensitivity in both the original cohort and the validation cohort. The authors suggested that the approach could potentially be extended to other disease states and immunological phenotypes. Sequencing depth was assumed to be roughly uniform across donors in the presence/absence analyses, though that assumption may not hold. In a later genetic analysis, a missense DCLRE1C variant was associated with V-gene and J-gene trimming of TCR beta chains, and the association was replicated in an independent cohort. In a later analysis, HLA-associated TCR beta chains were found to be more clonally expanded and to have lower generation probabilities than equally common non-associated chains.

Points on this clone: The specificity of this receptor is unknown. Base qualities were left out, and no much larger clone turns up one base away.

Library preparation used the immunoSEQ multiplex PCR assay. For the multiplex PCR, a mixture combining 60 forward primers for TCR Vbeta segments and 13 reverse primers for TCR Jbeta segments was used. Amplification of the CDR3 region of rearranged TCR beta genes was performed with a multiplex PCR assay on genomic DNA. The Illumina HiSeq System was used to sequence the amplified TCR beta libraries as 87-base-pair reads. In the source study's methods: A later analysis tallied 75 million to 95 million unique TCR beta chains across the 600 to 700 repertoires, and 10 million to 11 million of those chains were shared by two or more donors. To remove PCR and sequencing errors, raw reads were error-corrected and collapsed into unique sequences using a nearest-neighbor algorithm that merged closely related sequences. V, D and J gene segments were assigned by aligning CDR3 sequences to IMGT reference sequences. For a sequence to be retained, a match of at least six nucleotides was required to both a V gene segment and a J gene segment. A rearrangement was called productive if the CDR3 had no stop codons and remained in frame with V and J, and every other rearrangement was called non-productive. CDR3 was defined by IMGT convention, running from the second conserved V-encoded cysteine to the conserved J-encoded phenylalanine. In an earlier analysis of around 540 of the donors, sequences lacking an unambiguous match to a single V gene segment were excluded. An earlier analysis of 500 to 700 of the donors classified V segments as functional when productive rearrangements were above 56.7% and as segregating when the standard deviation between donors was above 5%. To diagnose cytomegalovirus status from the catalog of TCR beta chain sequences, a statistical classification framework was built. A later analysis assigned V and J genes by comparing TCR nucleotide sequences with IMGT/GENE-DB human TR gene sequences. In a later analysis, CDR3 sequences and most-parsimonious VDJ recombination scenarios were assigned using the TCRdist pipeline. In a later analysis, each TCR beta chain was defined by its CDR3 amino acid sequence together with its V-gene family, and reads without a unique V-gene family were excluded. A later analysis removed several hundred highly shared, low-generation-probability nucleotide sequences to deal with suspected cross-contamination and a sequencing artifact. In a later analysis, a clonal expansion index was calculated for each public chain from normalized within-repertoire ranks of inferred template counts. In a later analysis, generation probabilities were computed using a VDJ recombination model fitted to out-of-frame rearrangements, and the results were checked against IGoR. In a later analysis, TCR-TCR, TCR-HLA and TCR-CMV co-occurrence was scored with hypergeometric tests, and a repertoire-size bias correction was applied to TCR pairs. In a later analysis, false discovery rates were estimated by permuting HLA or CMV assignments 20 times. In a later analysis, co-occurring TCRs were grouped using DBSCAN, with TCRdist sequence similarity added in when clustering inside HLA-allele-positive subsets. Co-occurrence clustering excluded repertoires with fewer than 30,000 or more than 120,000 public chains, plus five with anomalous nucleotide sharing. TCRdb stores this immuneACCESS table with in-frame sequences only. Part of the clones is absent; in the studies checked, under half of the shortfall reflects unresolved V genes, and no reason is known for the rest. V, J and clone size reflect that table, while D and trimming were determined from the DNA. This sample lists under 130,000 clones; roughly 80% were detected once. Around 8.6% of the sample goes to the ten largest clones.

The chain links TRBV6-1 with TRBJ1-4; the D gene lacks a confident call. This TCR was sampled from a woman in her 40s in good health and CMV-seropositive. The sequenced sample was PBMCs. The CDR3 amino acid sequence is: CASRTGVPGREKLFF. The nucleotides are TGTGCCAGCAGAACCGGGGTGCCCGGCCGCGAAAAACTGTTTTTT.